Below, one TCR beta chain is given with its context. Its antigen is still unknown. Qualities for individual bases were not recorded, and no much larger clone is one base off. Based on the germline V gene (reference sequence), the CDR1 and CDR2 sequences are SGHNT and YYREEE. Inclusive of the bounding cysteine and phenylalanine, the CDR3 is 16 residues long. Only CDR3 DNA is held: 48 bases, read in frame from base 1. The data were obtained in a study of cytomegalovirus exposure and HLA in healthy donors (dated by TCRdb to the late 2010s). Broadly, across the study: In an earlier analysis of roughly 590 of the donors, around 300 Gb of sequence data and just under 120 million unique TCR beta sequences from roughly 200 million T cells were reported. Several DR-DQ haplotypes were treated as single units for association and clustering because of strong linkage in the cohort. Among the roughly 410 genotyped donors, approximately 81% belonged to the genetic ancestry cluster associated with self-reported Caucasian donors. The study profiled the T cell repertoires of 500 to 800 subjects by immunosequencing and related them to cytomegalovirus serostatus. Across about 380 genotyped donors of the cohort, an average of approximately 220,000 unique TCR beta nucleotide sequences per donor were sequenced, and about a sixth of those sequences were non-productive. All discovery cohort repertoires had been generated on a single sequencing platform. HLA typing included class I and class II loci at four-digit resolution. The study was designed to test whether signatures of past pathogen exposure could be identified by cataloging public T cell receptors. The number of donors typed differed by locus, with roughly 629-640 for A, B, C, DRB1 and DQB1, around 520 for DQA1, 600 to 610 for DPA1, and about 450 for DPB1. To study patterns of TCR occurrence, a later analysis re-analyzed previously published TCR beta repertoires from hundreds of donors and added high-resolution HLA genotyping. Donor age, sex, ethnicity and CMV serostatus were collected together with the repertoire data. In a later genetic analysis, genome-wide SNP genotypes for about three fifths of the roughly 670 donors were used, and that subset was treated as a discovery cohort. Rather than drawing on any new phenotypic data, the later analysis identified candidate immune exposures from TCR beta sequences and the way those sequences occurred across donors. To decide whether each TCR beta V gene segment behaved as functional or pseudogenic, an earlier analysis of some 580 of the donors relied on high-throughput TCR beta sequencing. The study combined high-throughput TCR immunosequencing, statistical association of individual TCRs with disease status, and machine learning to predict cytomegalovirus infection status. Along with the approximately 600-subject first cohort, a separate validation cohort of over 90 different subjects was used. Roughly 300 gigabases of sequencing data and 70 million to 100 million unique TCR sequences made up an early release that covered nearly 650 HLA-typed donors.

The receptor library was made with the immunoSEQ multiplex PCR assay. For the multiplex PCR, a mixture combining 60 forward primers for TCR Vbeta segments and 13 reverse primers for TCR Jbeta segments was used. A multiplex PCR assay on genomic DNA amplified the CDR3 region of rearranged TCR beta genes. The Illumina HiSeq System was used to sequence the amplified TCR beta libraries as 87-base-pair reads. Regarding the original processing steps: A later analysis tallied roughly 80 million unique TCR beta chains across the approximately 670 repertoires, and some 12 million of those chains were shared by two or more donors. To remove PCR and sequencing errors, raw reads were error-corrected and collapsed into unique sequences using a nearest-neighbor algorithm that merged closely related sequences. CDR3 sequences were aligned to IMGT reference sequences to assign V, D and J gene segments. For a sequence to be retained, at least a six-nucleotide match to both a V gene segment and a J gene segment was required. Rearrangements were classified as productive when the CDR3 lacked stop codons and remained in frame with V and J, and all other rearrangements were classified as non-productive. CDR3 was defined according to IMGT convention as the region running from the second conserved V-encoded cysteine to the conserved J-encoded phenylalanine. Sequences without an unambiguous match to a single V gene segment were excluded from the earlier analysis of almost 600 of the donors. An earlier analysis of about 590 of the donors classified V segments as functional when productive rearrangements were above 56.7% and as segregating when the standard deviation between donors was above 5%. A statistical classification framework was built for diagnosing cytomegalovirus status from the catalog of TCR beta chain sequences. In a later analysis, V and J genes were assigned by comparing TCR nucleotide sequences against IMGT/GENE-DB human TR gene sequences. A later analysis assigned CDR3 sequences and most-parsimonious VDJ recombination scenarios with the TCRdist pipeline. A later analysis defined each TCR beta chain by its CDR3 amino acid sequence plus V-gene family, and excluded reads lacking a unique V-gene family. As a way to deal with suspected cross-contamination and a sequencing artifact, a later analysis dropped approximately 570 nucleotide sequences that were highly shared and had low generation probability. In a later analysis, a clonal expansion index was calculated for each public chain from normalized within-repertoire ranks of inferred template counts. In a later analysis, generation probabilities were computed using a VDJ recombination model fitted to out-of-frame rearrangements, and the results were checked against IGoR. A later analysis scored TCR-TCR, TCR-HLA and TCR-CMV co-occurrence with hypergeometric tests, applying a repertoire-size bias correction to TCR pairs. In a later analysis, false discovery rates were estimated by permuting HLA or CMV assignments 20 times. A later analysis grouped co-occurring TCRs with DBSCAN, adding TCRdist sequence similarity when clustering within HLA-allele-positive subsets. Co-occurrence clustering excluded repertoires with fewer than 30,000 or more than 120,000 public chains, plus five with anomalous nucleotide sharing. TCRdb limited this immuneACCESS table to in-frame rearrangements with V and J called. A share of clones is missing; checked studies link under half to unresolved V genes, and the rest is unexplained. V and J calls and clone size follow that table, whereas D and trimming were derived from the DNA. The sample has 200,000 to 250,000 clones on record, roughly 85% of them singletons. The top ten clones comprise around 1.8% of the sample.

In total, approximately 700 healthy bone marrow donors made up the cohort. At the time of sampling, all cohort members were nominally healthy, though unrecorded immune exposures were likely present. The donor was CMV seronegative and belonged to the group of 350 to 400 seronegative cohort members. A peripheral blood sample was provided by each donor, and peripheral blood mononuclear cells were used for TCR beta sequencing. The Qiagen DNeasy Blood Extraction Kit was used to extract genomic DNA from the blood cell samples. Findings and caveats that apply to the study as a whole: The authors suggested that the approach could potentially be extended to other disease states and immunological phenotypes. Roughly uniform sequencing depth across donors was assumed in presence/absence analyses, although this assumption may not hold. A later analysis associated 15,000 to 20,000 TCR beta sequences with specific HLA alleles at a false discovery rate of 0.05. In a later analysis, most CMV-associated TCR beta chains were found to appear HLA-restricted, with HLA associations seemingly driven largely by CMV exposure. A further reported finding was that TCR beta sequences accurately predicted the HLA-A and HLA-B alleles for most subjects in the first cohort. Strong co-occurrence of HLA alleles, especially DR and DQ, made assigning TCR associations to individual alleles difficult. In a later genetic analysis, a missense DCLRE1C variant was associated with V-gene and J-gene trimming of TCR beta chains, and the association was replicated in an independent cohort. A total of 150 to 200 TCR beta chains were listed by the study as associated with cytomegalovirus. In an earlier analysis of roughly 560 of the donors, most TCR beta V segments were observed in productive rearrangements about 90% or about 30% of the time, broadly matching IMGT annotations. Correlated functional status among segregating V segments might be attributable to linkage disequilibrium, but an unknown experimental factor could not be ruled out. Only TCR beta chains were sequenced in this cohort, and the absence of alpha or paired-chain data limited detectable features. A group of highly shared sequence variants was considered likely to be a technical artifact of the sequencing pipeline. Cytomegalovirus status was reported to be diagnosed by the classifier with high specificity and sensitivity in both the original and validation cohorts. In vitro tests confirmed that a few of the cytomegalovirus-associated TCR beta chains recognize cytomegalovirus antigens. Because counts were too low, under 20 rarely observed V segments, including chromosome 9 orphons, were left out of the earlier analysis of approximately 580 of the donors. CMV serostatus was the only immune exposure information available for the cohort. In a later analysis, the rate of TCR association differed among HLA loci, with DRB1 alleles having the most associated TCRs and HLA-C alleles having the fewest. Several of the top co-occurrence clusters appeared to be linked to parvovirus B19, influenza, CMV and Epstein-Barr virus, according to a later analysis. HLA typing was unavailable for some donors at each locus, so association tests used only the typed subset. While some public TCRs were present in many individuals, most TCR sequences turned up only very rarely across donors. Because the 87-base-pair reads could not distinguish some IMGT-functional V segments, including TRBV6-2 and TRBV6-3, those segments were excluded. In a later genetic analysis, fewer N-insertions in productive TCRs were reported among donors in an Asian-associated ancestry cluster than the roughly 640-donor mean. A later analysis found that HLA-associated TCR beta chains were more clonally expanded and had lower generation probabilities than equally common non-associated chains.

Here the chain combines TRBV5-4 and TRBJ2-5; the D gene is perhaps TRBD2, on 6 matching bases. The last part of the DNA fits TRBJ2-7 better; the J call may be wrong. Sequencing was carried out using PBMCs. The sequence was obtained from a man aged 18 to 29 in good health and CMV-seronegative. The CDR3 protein sequence reads: CASRVSASDSSYEQYF. The sequenced DNA: TGTGCCAGCAGGGTGAGTGCTAGCGACAGCTCCTACGAGCAGTACTTC.